A single sample is the source of the 12 T cell receptor beta chains below, sequenced in a study of shared clonotypes between healthy human individuals. Clones were sequenced by immunoSEQ multiplex PCR, and TCRdb holds only the in-frame ones, with some missing. The data hold 950,000 to 1,100,000 clones, with around 82% observed a single time. The specimen sequenced was memory CD4+ T cells from PBMCs. Subset reported: CD45RA-negative fraction. The receptor set was obtained from a man younger than 30 in good health. Some clones in this sample may be carry-over from other donors' samples.

This clone was seen only a few times. CDR3 amino acids: CASSPDRIAGELFF. Written as DNA, the CDR3 is TGTGCCAGCAGTCCAGACAGAATCGCCGGGGAGCTGTTTTTT. This rearrangement joins TRBV6-4 to TRBJ2-2, with D possibly TRBD1 on 5 matching bases. The CDR3 is made up of 14 amino acids. Trimming took 5 bases from V and 6 from J, leaving 13 bases between them. Germline CDR1 and CDR2: MRHNA and SNTAGT.

This chain connects TRBV4-3 to TRBJ2-1, with a tentative D call TRBD2 (6 bases). Deletions cut 1 base from V and 1 base from J, with 20 bases between. Germline CDR1 and CDR2: LGHNA and YSLEER. The CDR3 has 19 residues. The CDR3 nucleotides are TGCGCCAGCAGCCAAGGAAATTCGGGAGTGGATAGGTCCTACAATGAGCAGTTCTTC. Amino acids: CASSQGNSGVDRSYNEQFF.

This chain links TRBV2 with TRBJ2-1; the match to TRBD2 covers 9 bases. V dropped 8 bases and J dropped 4; count of bases not matched to a gene: 12. This CDR3 region has 16 residues. Germline CDR1 reads SNHLY; CDR2 reads FYNNEI. The CDR3 sequence is CASSQRISGGYNEQFF. For the CDR3, the DNA is TGTGCCAGCTCCCAGCGGATAAGCGGGGGGTACAATGAGCAGTTCTTC.

V gene TRBV5-4 combines with J gene TRBJ2-3; D is perhaps TRBD1 (6 bases). CDR1 and CDR2 from the germline V gene are SGHNT and YYREEE (reference sequence). V was cut by 4 bases and J by 8 bases, with 23 bases left in between. This CDR3 spans 16 amino acids. CDR3 region: CASSPGQTQGYGTQYF. DNA of the CDR3: TGTGCCAGCAGCCCTGGACAGACACAAGGTTACGGTACGCAGTATTTT. Variable domain in full (rest from reference TRBV5-4 and TRBJ2-3): ETGVTQSPTHLIKTRGQQVTLRCSSQSGHNTVSWYQQALGQGPQFIFQYYREEENGRGNFPPRFSGLQFPNYSSELNVNALELDDSALYLCASSPGQTQGYGTQYFGPGTRLTVL.

This sequence joins TRBV20-1 and TRBJ1-5; D is undetermined. Germline CDR1 DFQATT, CDR2 SNEGSKA (reference sequence). The V and J ends lost 3 bases and 6 bases respectively, with 3 bases between them. This CDR3 has 10 amino acids. DNA for the CDR3: TGCAGTGCTAGCGGTCAGCCCCAGCATTTT. Protein sequence: CSASGQPQHF.

The chain joins TRBV6-5 to TRBJ2-3; D tentatively fits TRBD1 or TRBD2 (6 bases each). CDR3 length equals 13 residues. The V and J ends lost 6 bases and 4 bases respectively, with 11 bases between them. Germline CDR1 is MNHEY and CDR2 is SVGAGI. In DNA form, the CDR3 reads TGTGCCAGCAGGTCCCGGGGGCCAGATACGCAGTATTTT. Its protein product is CASRSRGPDTQYF.

V usage is TRBV2 and J usage is TRBJ2-5, with D tentatively TRBD1 (6 bases). Germline CDR1 is SNHLY and CDR2 is FYNNEI. V lost 4 bases, J lost 2 bases, and 11 bases lay in between. This CDR3 comprises 14 residues. The CDR3 loop is CASSAGTNQETQYF. CDR3 coding DNA: TGTGCCAGCAGTGCCGGGACAAATCAAGAGACCCAGTACTTC.

The V gene is TRBV7-3, the J gene TRBJ2-1; 8 nucleotides align to TRBD2. The CDR3 contains 17 residues. V lost 2 bases, J lost 0 bases, and 6 bases stayed unmatched. The germline V gene encodes CDR1 SGHTA and CDR2 FQGTGA. CDR3 residues: CASSLRKLAGSYNEQFF. CDR3 DNA sequence: TGTGCCAGCAGCTTACGTAAGCTAGCGGGCTCCTACAATGAGCAGTTCTTC.

The chain uses TRBV2 and TRBJ1-1; D gene unclear. Germline V gives CDR1 SNHLY, CDR2 FYNNEI. CDR3 size: 14 residues. Trimming removed 6 bases from V and 1 base from J, with 12 bases in between. The CDR3 DNA reads as TGTGCCAGCAGGGCTCGGGAGACGAACACTGAAGCTTTCTTT. Translation: CASRARETNTEAFF. Supplemented by reference TRBV2 and TRBJ1-1, the full variable domain reads EPEVTQTPSHQVTQMGQEVILRCVPISNHLYFYWYRQILGQKVEFLVSFYNNEISEKSEIFDDQFSVERPDGSNFTLKIRSTKLEDSAMYFCASRARETNTEAFFGQGTRLTVV.

The CDR3 bases are TGTGCCAGCACTACAGGGCGTACGACCCAGTACTTC. The encoded protein is CASTTGRTTQYF. This chain connects TRBV28 to TRBJ2-5; possibly TRBD1 for D (6 bases). This CDR3 is 12 amino acids long. Germline lookup yields CDR1 MDHEN and CDR2 SYDVKM. Trimming removed 7 bases from V and 7 bases from J, with 13 bases in between.

This chain connects TRBV5-4 to TRBJ2-5; tentative D call: TRBD2 (6 bases). Germline CDR1 SGHNT, CDR2 YYREEE (reference sequence). This CDR3 comprises 15 residues. V was pared by 0 bases and J by 5 bases, with 14 bases between. CDR3 loop: CASSLAAGGSETQYF. CDR3 nucleotides: TGTGCCAGCAGCTTGGCCGCCGGGGGAAGTGAGACCCAGTACTTC.

J is TRBJ2-2 and V is TRBV10-3; TRBD2 aligns across 10 bases. CDR1 is ENHRY, CDR2 SYGVKD, per germline. V was pared by 6 bases and J by 0 bases, with 4 bases of the junction left unmatched. The CDR3 loop spans 16 amino acids. The CDR3 reads CAISDSGRTNTGELFF. The CDR3 DNA follows: TGTGCCATCAGCGATAGCGGGAGGACGAACACCGGGGAGCTGTTTTTT.